One sample yielded the 14 T cell receptor beta chains listed below, sequenced in a study of cytomegalovirus exposure and HLA in healthy donors. PCR involved 60 Vbeta and 13 Jbeta primers. Some clones are missing from TCRdb's copy, which holds only in-frame ones; the method was immunoSEQ multiplex PCR. The sample includes about 200,000 clones, approximately 80% of them seen just once. The sequencing sample was made of PBMCs. These receptors originate from a man aged 25-40 years in good health and CMV-seronegative.

This chain connects TRBV2 to TRBJ2-5, with D perhaps TRBD1 (5 bases). This CDR3 has 16 amino acids. Germline V gene data show CDR1 as SNHLY and CDR2 as FYNNEI. Trimming removed 1 base at V and 2 bases at J, with 14 bases between. In DNA, the CDR3 is TGTGCCAGCAGTGAAGAGGCAGGGAAGGGTCAAGAGACCCAGTACTTC. It specifies CASSEEAGKGQETQYF.

This rearrangement joins TRBV7-9 to TRBJ2-7, with TRBD2 as a possible D gene (6 bases). The CDR3 loop spans 14 amino acids. Deletions cut 3 bases from V and 2 bases from J, with 11 bases between. Germline loops: CDR1 SEHNR, CDR2 FQNEAQ (reference sequence). CDR3 nucleotide sequence: TGTGCCAGCAGCTTGGGACTTAAAGCCTACGAGCAGTACTTC. Residues: CASSLGLKAYEQYF.

V usage is TRBV28 and J usage is TRBJ2-1, with 15 bases identical to TRBD2. The CDR3 consists of 14 residues. The V gene's germline CDR1 is MDHEN and CDR2 SYDVKM. Trimming cost V 11 bases and J 4 bases; bases outside gene matches: 3. Written as DNA, the CDR3 is TGTGCCGGCGGACTAGCGGGGGGGTACAATGAGCAGTTCTTC. Translated, it gives CAGGLAGGYNEQFF.

J is TRBJ2-4 and V is TRBV5-1, with 9 nucleotides matching TRBD2. V dropped 4 bases and J dropped 2; count of bases not matched to a gene: 13. Germline loops: CDR1 SGHRS, CDR2 YFSETQ. The CDR3 extends over 18 amino acids. The CDR3 nucleotides read TGCGCCAGCAGCGCCCATGGGGCGGGGGGGATTCCCAAAAACATTCAGTACTTC. The encoded protein is CASSAHGAGGIPKNIQYF.

This clone has only one observation. The rearrangement joins TRBV5-1 to TRBJ1-4, with no clear D. This CDR3 has 14 residues. CDR1 SGHRS and CDR2 YFSETQ come from the germline V gene. Deletions cut 7 bases from V and 4 bases from J, with 14 bases between. CDR3 in DNA: TGCGCCAGCGCGGCCGGGGTTGGTAATGAAAAACTGTTTTTT. Encoded protein: CASAAGVGNEKLFF. Using reference TRBV5-1 and TRBJ1-4 for the parts outside the CDR3, the full variable domain is KAGVTQTPRYLIKTRGQQVTLSCSPISGHRSVSWYQQTPGQGLQFLFEYFSETQRNKGNFPGRFSGRQFSNSRSEMNVSTLELGDSALYLCASAAGVGNEKLFFGSGTQLSVL.

The rearrangement joins TRBV6-5 to TRBJ1-1; D is perhaps TRBD1 (5 bases). The ends were cut back, 6 bases at V and 0 bases at J, with 14 bases in the middle. The CDR3 has 15 residues. Germline V CDR1 and CDR2: MNHEY, SVGAGI. The CDR3 DNA follows: TGTGCCAGCAGCCGCAGGGAAGGGATGAACACTGAAGCTTTCTTT. Its translation is CASSRREGMNTEAFF.

J is TRBJ2-5 and V is TRBV10-1, with D tentatively TRBD2 (6 bases). The CDR3 runs 15 residues. The V gene's germline CDR1 is WNHNN and CDR2 SYGVQD (reference sequence). Trimming took off 1 base at V and 2 bases at J, with 11 bases between the two ends. Written as DNA, the CDR3 is TGCGCCAGCAGTGAGTTCGGGACTGATCAAGAGACCCAGTACTTC. Its translation is CASSEFGTDQETQYF.

V and J are TRBV4-2 and TRBJ2-5, with a possible D match to TRBD2 (7 bases). The CDR3 totals 16 residues. Trimming took off 1 base at V and 5 bases at J, with 17 bases between the two ends. Germline values: CDR1 LGHNA, CDR2 YNFKEQ. The CDR3 reads CASSQVGGAYAETQYF. CDR3 nucleotide sequence: TGTGCCAGCAGCCAAGTTGGGGGGGCCTATGCGGAGACCCAGTACTTC.

The V call is TRBV5-1, the J call TRBJ2-7; 9 bases map to TRBD1. This CDR3 comprises 12 residues. Per germline, CDR1 SGHRS and CDR2 YFSETQ. V shed 8 bases and J 2 bases; nucleotides not matched to a gene: 2. As DNA, the CDR3 is TGCGCCAGTCGACAGGGGGCCTACGAGCAGTACTTC. The encoded protein is CASRQGAYEQYF. Based on the CDR3 plus reference TRBV5-1 and TRBJ2-7, the full variable domain is KAGVTQTPRYLIKTRGQQVTLSCSPISGHRSVSWYQQTPGQGLQFLFEYFSETQRNKGNFPGRFSGRQFSNSRSEMNVSTLELGDSALYLCASRQGAYEQYFGPGTRLTVT.

The rearrangement links TRBV6-1 to TRBJ2-7, with TRBD1 matching 10 bases. Germline V CDR1 and CDR2: MNHNS, SASEGT. CDR3 length: 15 amino acids. V gave up 5 bases and J gave up 6 bases; unmatched junction bases: 10. CDR3 bases: TGTGCCAGCAGTCGACCCCCGACAGGGGGCGGCGAGCAGTACTTC. As protein: CASSRPPTGGGEQYF.

The chain has TRBV6-1 and TRBJ1-3; 10 bases align to TRBD1. The CDR3 length is 16 residues. The V segment lost 3 bases and the J segment 3 bases; nucleotides outside the gene matches: 5. The germline V gene encodes CDR1 MNHNS and CDR2 SASEGT. CDR3 coding DNA: TGTGCCAGCAGTGATACGGGACAGGGGTATGGAAACACCATATATTTT. As protein: CASSDTGQGYGNTIYF.

This rearrangement joins TRBV18 to TRBJ2-7, with TRBD1 matching 7 bases. The germline V gene has CDR1 KGHSH and CDR2 LQKENI. Trimming cost V 3 bases and J 3 bases; bases outside gene matches: 5. CDR3 length equals 14 residues. The CDR3 region has the DNA TGTGCCAGCTCACCGCCCGACAGGGACTACGAGCAGTACTTC. Translation: CASSPPDRDYEQYF.

The chain links TRBV5-5 to TRBJ1-2, with a tentative D call TRBD1 (6 bases). Germline loops: CDR1 SGHKS, CDR2 YYEKEE (reference sequence). The CDR3 consists of 14 residues. Trimming shortened V by 0 bases and J by 2 bases, and 8 bases separated the two germline ends. CDR3 residues: CASSLEQGNYGYTF. The DNA of the CDR3 is TGTGCCAGCAGCTTGGAACAGGGAAACTATGGCTACACCTTC. The full variable domain, with the rest looked up from reference TRBV5-5 and TRBJ1-2, is DAGVTQSPTHLIKTRGQQVTLRCSPISGHKSVSWYQQVLGQGPQFIFQYYEKEERGRGNFPDRFSARQFPNYSSELNVNALLLGDSALYLCASSLEQGNYGYTFGSGTRLTVV.

The sample holds one count of this clone. The chain has TRBV9 and TRBJ1-1; tentative D call: TRBD1 (6 bases). This CDR3 is built from 17 residues. The germline V gene has CDR1 SGDLS and CDR2 YYNGEE. V was shortened by 4 bases and J by 3 bases, with 22 bases between the two germline ends. The chain's CDR3 is CASSPRGATLDDTEAFF. The DNA of the CDR3 is TGTGCCAGCAGCCCGCGGGGGGCTACTTTGGACGACACTGAAGCTTTCTTT.